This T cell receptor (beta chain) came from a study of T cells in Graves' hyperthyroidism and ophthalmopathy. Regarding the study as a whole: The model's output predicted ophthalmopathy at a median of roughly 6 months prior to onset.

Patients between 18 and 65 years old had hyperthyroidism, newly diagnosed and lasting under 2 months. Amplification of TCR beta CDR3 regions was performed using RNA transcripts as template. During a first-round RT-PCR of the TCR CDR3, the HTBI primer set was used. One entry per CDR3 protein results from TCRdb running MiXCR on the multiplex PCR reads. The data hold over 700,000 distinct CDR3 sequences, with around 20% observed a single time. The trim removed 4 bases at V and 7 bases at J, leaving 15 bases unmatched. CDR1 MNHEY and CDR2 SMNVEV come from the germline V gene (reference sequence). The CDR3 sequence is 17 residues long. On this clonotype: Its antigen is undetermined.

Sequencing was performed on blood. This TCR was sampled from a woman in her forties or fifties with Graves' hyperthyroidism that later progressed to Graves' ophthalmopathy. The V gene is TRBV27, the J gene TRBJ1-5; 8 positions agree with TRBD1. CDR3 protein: CASSYGKTGGTVQPQHF. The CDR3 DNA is TGTGCCAGCAGTTACGGTAAAACAGGGGGGACGGTACAGCCCCAGCATTTT.